These 6 T cell receptor beta chains share one sample of origin, sequenced in a study of T cell repertoires in cytomegalovirus infection. A single record per CDR3 protein comes from TCRdb applying MiXCR to the reads. The sample holds under 95,000 distinct CDR3 sequences, about half seen once. Which antigens these TCRs recognize remains unknown. Sample: CD8+ T cells from cultured PBMCs, taken from culture after CMV antigen stimulation. The receptors come from a human donor in good health (CMV status not recorded). Some clones in this sample may be carry-over from other donors' samples.

The chain carries TRBV19 and TRBJ2-5; 7 nucleotides match TRBD1. The V and J ends lost 6 bases and 5 bases, in that order; junction bases with no gene match: 9. The CDR3 extends over 14 amino acids. CDR1 is LNHDA, CDR2 SQIVND, per germline (reference sequence). The CDR3 spells CASSTTGAGETQYF. The CDR3 DNA is TGTGCCAGTAGCACTACAGGGGCGGGTGAGACCCAGTACTTC.

The rearrangement links TRBV5-1 to TRBJ2-7, with 9 bases lining up with TRBD1. CDR1 is SGHRS and CDR2 is YFSETQ in the germline V gene. J lost 3 bases, V lost 0 bases, and 4 bases had no gene match. The CDR3 covers 15 residues. The CDR3 loop is CASSLAGTGNYEQYF. In DNA form, the CDR3 reads TGCGCCAGCAGCTTGGCCGGGACAGGGAACTACGAGCAGTACTTC.

This clonotype was seen repeatedly, ten times or more. The chain combines TRBV7-2 with TRBJ2-3; the D call may be TRBD1 or TRBD2 (7 bases each). Trimming left V 1 base short and J 1 base short, with 15 bases between. This CDR3 is built from 17 residues. Germline V gene lookup returns CDR1 SGHTA and CDR2 FQGNSA. Here the CDR3 reads CASSLVGGGSGTDTQYF. The CDR3 DNA follows: TGTGCCAGCAGCTTAGTGGGAGGGGGCTCGGGCACAGATACGCAGTATTTT.

The chain combines TRBV7-9 with TRBJ2-5, with TRBD2 matching 11 bases. With V trimmed by 5 bases and J by 1 base, 9 bases remained unmatched. CDR1 and CDR2 (germline): SEHNR, FQNEAQ (reference sequence). The CDR3 is 17 amino acids. The CDR3 region has the DNA TGTGCCAGCAGCATACTCGGGACTAGCGGTCTCCAAGAGACCCAGTACTTC. Its protein product is CASSILGTSGLQETQYF. Full variable domain (missing parts from reference TRBV7-9 and TRBJ2-5): DTGVSQNPRHKITKRGQNVTFRCDPISEHNRLYWYRQTLGQGPEFLTYFQNEAQLEKSRLLSDRFSAERPKGSFSTLEIQRTEQGDSAMYLCASSILGTSGLQETQYFGPGTRLLVL.

This clonotype was seen a few times. The chain uses TRBV7-6 and TRBJ2-2; possible D gene TRBD2, 6 bases. Trimming removed 2 bases at V and 6 bases at J, with 10 bases between. The CDR3 has 14 residues. In germline, CDR1 is SGHVS, CDR2 FNYEAQ. The CDR3 is CASSLMWGAGELFF. CDR3 nucleotides: TGTGCCAGCAGCTTAATGTGGGGGGCCGGGGAGCTGTTTTTT. The entire variable domain, with the rest obtained from reference TRBV7-6 and TRBJ2-2, is as follows: GAGVSQSPRYKVTKRGQDVALRCDPISGHVSLYWYRQALGQGPEFLTYFNYEAQQDKSGLPNDRFSAERPEGSISTLTIQRTEQRDSAMYRCASSLMWGAGELFFGEGSRLTVL.

The chain joins TRBV27 to TRBJ2-1, with TRBD2 matching 8 bases. Germline CDR1 MNHEY, CDR2 SMNVEV (reference sequence). The CDR3 is made up of 15 amino acids. V was pared by 4 bases and J by 8 bases, with 10 bases of the junction left unmatched. This chain's CDR3 is CASSSLREVQDEQFF. The DNA for the CDR3 is TGTGCCAGCAGTTCGTTGCGGGAGGTTCAAGATGAGCAGTTCTTC.